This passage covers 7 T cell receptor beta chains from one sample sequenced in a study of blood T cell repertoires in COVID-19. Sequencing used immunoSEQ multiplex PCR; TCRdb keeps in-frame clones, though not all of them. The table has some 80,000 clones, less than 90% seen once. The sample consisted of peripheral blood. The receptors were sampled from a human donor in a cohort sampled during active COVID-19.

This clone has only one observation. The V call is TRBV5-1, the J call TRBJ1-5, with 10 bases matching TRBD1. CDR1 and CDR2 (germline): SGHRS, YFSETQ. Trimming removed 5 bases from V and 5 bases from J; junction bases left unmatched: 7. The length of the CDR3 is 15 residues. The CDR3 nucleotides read TGCGCCAGCAGTCTCGAGGGACAGGGGCATCAGCCCCAGCATTTT. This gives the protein CASSLEGQGHQPQHF.

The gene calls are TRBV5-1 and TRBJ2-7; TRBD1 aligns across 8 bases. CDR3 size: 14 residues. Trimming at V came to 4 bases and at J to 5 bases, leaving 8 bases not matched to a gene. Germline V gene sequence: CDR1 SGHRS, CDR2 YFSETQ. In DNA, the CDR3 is TGCGCCAGCAGCCCGGGCCCAGGGGGCCACGAGCAGTACTTC. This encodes CASSPGPGGHEQYF.

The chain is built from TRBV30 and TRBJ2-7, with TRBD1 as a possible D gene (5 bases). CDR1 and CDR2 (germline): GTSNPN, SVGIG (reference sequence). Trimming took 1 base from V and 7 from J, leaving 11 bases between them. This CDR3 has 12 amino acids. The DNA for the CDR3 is TGTGCCTGGAGTGGCGCCAAGGGGGAGCAGTACTTC. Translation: CAWSGAKGEQYF.

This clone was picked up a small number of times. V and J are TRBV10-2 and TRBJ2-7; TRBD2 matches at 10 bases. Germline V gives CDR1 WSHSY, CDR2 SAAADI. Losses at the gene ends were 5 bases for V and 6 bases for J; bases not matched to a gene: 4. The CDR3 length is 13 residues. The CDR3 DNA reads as TGCGCCAGCAGTTCAGCGGGAGGGGGCGAGCAGTACTTC. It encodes CASSSAGGGEQYF.

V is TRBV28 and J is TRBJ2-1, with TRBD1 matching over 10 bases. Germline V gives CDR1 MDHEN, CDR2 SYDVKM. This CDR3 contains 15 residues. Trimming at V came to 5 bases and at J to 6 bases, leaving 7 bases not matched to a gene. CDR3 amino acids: CASSVTGTGANEQFF. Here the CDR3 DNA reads TGTGCCAGCAGTGTAACCGGGACAGGGGCCAATGAGCAGTTCTTC.

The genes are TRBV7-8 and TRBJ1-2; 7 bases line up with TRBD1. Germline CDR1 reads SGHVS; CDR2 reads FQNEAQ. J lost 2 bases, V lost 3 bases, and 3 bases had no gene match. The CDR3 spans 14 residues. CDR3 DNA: TGTGCCAGCAGCTTGACGGGACAGAACTATGGCTACACCTTC. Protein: CASSLTGQNYGYTF. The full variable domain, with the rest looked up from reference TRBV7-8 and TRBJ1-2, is GAGVSQSPRYKVAKRGQDVALRCDPISGHVSLFWYQQALGQGPEFLTYFQNEAQLDKSGLPSDRFFAERPEGSVSTLKIQRTQQEDSAVYLCASSLTGQNYGYTFGSGTRLTVV.

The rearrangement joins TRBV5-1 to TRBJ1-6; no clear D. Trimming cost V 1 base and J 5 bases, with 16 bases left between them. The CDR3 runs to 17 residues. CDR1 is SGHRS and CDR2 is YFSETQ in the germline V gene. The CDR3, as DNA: TGCGCCAGCAGCTTGTGGGGATCGCGGCGGGATAATTCACCCCTCCACTTT. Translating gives CASSLWGSRRDNSPLHF.